Presented here are 14 T cell receptor beta chains from one specimen sequenced in a study of regulatory T cells in long-lasting Graves disease. CDR3 regions were amplified by Arm-PCR using iRepertoire HTBI primers to build TCR beta libraries. A single record per CDR3 protein comes from TCRdb applying MiXCR to the multiplex PCR reads. Among 300,000 to 450,000 distinct CDR3 sequences listed, around a sixth were seen once. Stated time point: newly diagnosed GD, antithyroid drugs for less than 3 months. Construction of the TCR library relied on RNA isolated from PBMCs. The sequencing used peripheral blood mononuclear cells (PBMCs), collected at new diagnosis, from a patient treated with antithyroid drugs. These receptors all come from a female donor with Graves disease.

Many counts were recorded for this clonotype. The chain couples TRBV5-1 to TRBJ2-4, with D perhaps TRBD1 (5 bases). The J call is doubtful: the DNA matches TRBJ2-5 better. CDR1 and CDR2 (germline): SGHRS, YFSETQ. The length of the CDR3 is 14 residues. This CDR3 reads CASSPDTPGETQYF. DNA of the CDR3: TGCGCCAGCAGCCCGGACACCCCAGGAGAGACCCAGTACTTC.

The table lists this clonotype with many counts. This chain joins TRBV12-3 or TRBV12-4 and TRBJ2-7; D not certain. Between the trimmed V and J ends, which lost 6 bases and 3 bases, there was a span of 18 bases. The CDR3 length is 15 residues. CDR3 amino acids: CASSHPGDRDYEQYF. DNA of the CDR3: TGTGCCAGCAGCCACCCTGGGGATCGAGACTACGAGCAGTACTTC.

At least ten counts were recorded for this clonotype. The CDR3 sequence is CASSRSSGELFF. In DNA form, the CDR3 reads TGTGCCAGCAGCCGTTCGTCCGGGGAGCTGTTTTTT. V and J are TRBV3-1 and TRBJ2-2; no definite D call. Germline CDR1 is LGHDT and CDR2 is YNNKEL (reference sequence). V dropped 4 bases and J dropped 6 bases, with 6 bases sitting between them. This CDR3 has 12 amino acids.

This chain uses TRBV7-3 with TRBJ1-2; D might be TRBD1 (6 bases). There are 19 residues in the CDR3. Looked up from germline, CDR1 is SGHTA and CDR2 is FQGTGA. V was cut by 0 bases and J by 9 bases, with 29 bases left in between. The CDR3 DNA sequence: TGTGCCAGCAGCTTAACCGGGCTGAAGGGACACGGTGGGTTTGAGTGCTACACCTTC. Translating it yields CASSLTGLKGHGGFECYTF.

The chain links TRBV12-3 or TRBV12-4 to TRBJ2-3, with 11 nucleotides matching TRBD2. V gave up 1 base and J gave up 6 bases; unmatched junction bases: 6. This CDR3 has 16 residues. Here the CDR3 reads CASSLVAGGPSDTQYF. CDR3 nucleotide sequence: TGTGCCAGCAGTTTAGTAGCGGGGGGGCCCTCCGATACGCAGTATTTT.

J is TRBJ2-3 and V is TRBV4-1; 9 bases fit TRBD1. CDR3 length equals 18 residues. Germline V gene data show CDR1 as MGHRA and CDR2 as YSYEKL. The ends lost 1 base at V and 2 bases at J; junction bases unmatched: 10. CDR3 residues: CASSQAPRGTGYTDTQYF. CDR3 DNA: TGCGCCAGCAGCCAAGCGCCGAGGGGGACAGGGTACACAGATACGCAGTATTTT.

Points on this clonotype: This sequence may be a read error, since a much larger clone differs from it by one base. The chain is built from TRBV3-1 and TRBJ2-7; 7 nucleotides align to TRBD2. The germline CDR1 and CDR2 sequences are LGHDT and YNNKEL (reference sequence). CDR3 length: 14 amino acids. CDR3 sequence (DNA): TGTGCCAGCAGCCATACCGGGACTACCCACGAGCGGTACTTC. Translated: CASSHTGTTHERYF.

This chain connects TRBV2 to TRBJ1-3; tentative D call: TRBD1 (5 bases). Trimming stripped 4 bases from V and 2 bases from J, with 9 bases between. This CDR3 region has 14 residues. Germline V gene lookup returns CDR1 SNHLY and CDR2 FYNNEI. CDR3 DNA: TGTGCCAGCAGTGCATGGGGGGCTGGAAACACCATATATTTT. Translation: CASSAWGAGNTIYF.

The V call is TRBV11-3, the J call TRBJ2-7; D may be TRBD1 (8 bases). Trimming took off 4 bases at V and 6 bases at J, with 13 bases between the two ends. This CDR3 is built from 13 residues. The germline V gene encodes CDR1 SGHNT and CDR2 YENEEA. CDR3 sequence (DNA): TGTGCCAGCAGCTCGACAGGGGAGGGCGAGCAGTACTTC. It yields the protein CASSSTGEGEQYF.

The V gene is TRBV5-1, the J gene TRBJ2-2, with D possibly matching TRBD1 (6 bases). V lost 7 bases and J 3 bases, leaving 19 bases between the germline ends. The germline V gene encodes CDR1 SGHRS and CDR2 YFSETQ. The CDR3 contains 16 residues. The CDR3 bases are TGCGCCAGCTTTCCAGGGGCCCTCCCGGACACCGGGGAGCTGTTTTTT. Protein: CASFPGALPDTGELFF.

This clonotype was seen at least ten times. The V call is TRBV25-1, the J call TRBJ1-1; unclear D gene. This CDR3 has 14 amino acids. V lost 3 bases and J lost 5, with 13 bases in between. Germline-derived CDR1 and CDR2 are MGHDK and SYGVNS. The CDR3 sequence is CASSESLGVTEAFF. CDR3 in DNA: TGTGCCAGCAGTGAGTCCCTTGGGGTAACTGAAGCTTTCTTT.

The chain recombines TRBV9 with TRBJ1-1, with TRBD1 as a possible D gene (6 bases). This CDR3 region has 15 residues. Germline-derived CDR1 and CDR2 are SGDLS and YYNGEE. V was trimmed by 0 bases and J by 4 bases, leaving 13 bases between them. The CDR3 DNA follows: TGTGCCAGCAGCGTAGCGGATGGGGGCGGCACTGAAGCTTTCTTT. Translation gives CASSVADGGGTEAFF.

Worth noting for this clonotype: A much larger clone sits a single nucleotide away, making a read error possible. V is TRBV2 and J is TRBJ1-2, with D unclear. The CDR3 is made up of 14 amino acids. Germline-derived CDR1 and CDR2 are SNHLY and FYNNEI. The CDR3: CTSSEEHANYGYTF. The CDR3 DNA reads as TGTACCAGCAGTGAAGAACACGCTAACTATGGCTACACCTTC.

This clonotype showed up just a few times. CDR3 nucleotide sequence: TGTGCCAGCAGTGAACGGTCAGGAGGTGAAAAACTGTTTTTT. Its translation is CASSERSGGEKLFF. The chain combines TRBV6-4 with TRBJ1-4; the D is unclear. This CDR3 is built from 14 residues. The germline V gene encodes CDR1 MRHNA and CDR2 SNTAGT. V was clipped by 3 bases and J by 7 bases, with 12 bases between them.